These 15 T cell receptor beta chains came from one sample sequenced in a study of cytomegalovirus exposure and HLA in healthy donors. It was with 60 Vbeta and 13 Jbeta primers that the PCR ran. The protocol was immunoSEQ multiplex PCR, while the TCRdb copy is restricted to in-frame clones and leaves out a portion. Of roughly 110,000 clones detected, 82% appear once; the ten largest clones hold roughly 2.7%. Sequenced input: PBMCs. The receptors derive from a man younger than 45 in good health and CMV-seropositive.

The genes are TRBV30 and TRBJ1-2, with 9 bases lining up with TRBD1. The germline V gene has CDR1 GTSNPN and CDR2 SVGIG (reference sequence). The CDR3 contains 14 residues. The trim removed 5 bases at V and 4 bases at J, leaving 8 bases unmatched. CDR3 DNA: TGTGCCTGGGTTGGTGGGACAGGGACCTATGGCTACACCTTC. Amino acids: CAWVGGTGTYGYTF.

This chain joins TRBV9 and TRBJ2-2; weak D call: TRBD1 (5 bases). Per the germline V gene, CDR1 is SGDLS and CDR2 is YYNGEE. Trimming took off 4 bases at V and 4 bases at J, with 17 bases between the two ends. This CDR3 is 16 amino acids long. Here the CDR3 DNA reads TGTGCCAGCAGCACCAACAGGAATCATGGCACCGGGGAGCTGTTTTTT. Translated: CASSTNRNHGTGELFF.

J is TRBJ1-5 and V is TRBV4-1; a weak D match, TRBD1 (6 bases). The CDR3 is made up of 16 amino acids. CDR1 and CDR2 (germline): MGHRA, YSYEKL. Between the trimmed V and J ends, which lost 0 bases and 7 bases, there was a span of 16 bases. CDR3: CASSQDRDRNVQPQHF. The CDR3 DNA reads TGCGCCAGCAGCCAAGACCGAGACAGGAATGTCCAGCCCCAGCATTTT.

This chain links TRBV6-1 with TRBJ2-5, with D hard to call. The CDR3 has 13 amino acids. The germline CDR1 and CDR2 sequences are MNHNS and SASEGT. Deletions cut 6 bases from V and 2 bases from J, with 10 bases between. The CDR3 loop reads CASSGWQQETQYF. CDR3 nucleotides: TGTGCCAGCAGCGGGTGGCAGCAAGAGACCCAGTACTTC.

The CDR3 protein is CASSEPRIRGNTEAFF. As DNA, the CDR3 is TGTGCCAGCAGTGAACCCCGGATCAGGGGGAACACTGAAGCTTTCTTT. The chain recombines TRBV2 with TRBJ1-1, with D perhaps matching TRBD1 (6 bases). V dropped 2 bases and J dropped 1 base, with 14 bases sitting between them. The CDR3 is made up of 16 amino acids. Germline V gives CDR1 SNHLY, CDR2 FYNNEI.

Only one count was recorded for this clone. The V and J genes are TRBV19 and TRBJ1-4; 9 nucleotides line up with TRBD1. CDR1 is LNHDA and CDR2 is SQIVND in the germline V gene (reference sequence). The junction had 12 bases not matched to a gene; V was cut back by 5 bases and J by 8 bases. The CDR3 runs 16 residues. The CDR3 sequence: CASSLLSGTGLEKLFF. Written as DNA, the CDR3 is TGTGCCAGTAGTCTCCTCTCCGGGACAGGGCTGGAAAAACTGTTTTTT.

The V gene is TRBV7-9, the J gene TRBJ1-1; D gene unclear. The CDR3 is 12 amino acids. The ends were cut back, 8 bases at V and 1 base at J, with 8 bases in the middle. CDR1 SEHNR and CDR2 FQNEAQ come from the germline V gene (reference sequence). In DNA form, the CDR3 reads TGTGCCAGCGTCAGATGGAACACTGAAGCTTTCTTT. Amino acids: CASVRWNTEAFF.

This chain joins TRBV13 and TRBJ1-5; TRBD1 aligns across 8 bases. Germline trimming cut 5 bases from V and 0 bases from J; bases unmatched to any gene: 3. Germline V gene sequence: CDR1 PRHDT, CDR2 FYEKMQ (reference sequence). The CDR3 has 15 residues. The CDR3 loop is CASSLGQGSNQPQHF. The CDR3, as DNA: TGTGCCAGCAGCCTTGGACAGGGTAGCAATCAGCCCCAGCATTTT.

Regarding this clone: The junction does not match germline at one end; this may be a read error. This chain joins TRBV6-5 and TRBJ2-6; a weak D match, TRBD1 (5 bases). The germline CDR1 and CDR2 sequences are MNHEY and SVGAGI. The CDR3 loop spans 15 amino acids. CDR3 DNA sequence: TGTGCCAGCAGTTCCCTCCGTCCTGGGGCCAACGGCCTGACTTTC. Translating it yields CASSSLRPGANGLTF.

This clone was found a few times. The CDR3 region is CASSLEGLFGGPSEQFF. The DNA of the CDR3 is TGTGCCAGCAGCTTAGAGGGCCTGTTCGGGGGGCCCAGTGAGCAGTTCTTC. V and J are TRBV7-2 and TRBJ2-1; maybe TRBD2 (7 bases). CDR1 is SGHTA and CDR2 is FQGNSA in the germline V gene. V lost 1 base and J 9 bases, leaving 22 bases between the germline ends. The length of the CDR3 is 17 residues.

The chain recombines TRBV6-5 with TRBJ2-7, with a tentative D call TRBD1 (5 bases). Trimming took off 0 bases at V and 2 bases at J, with 11 bases between the two ends. The CDR3 length is 15 residues. Germline-derived CDR1 and CDR2 are MNHEY and SVGAGI. The CDR3 sequence: CASSYSFRETYEQYF. The CDR3 DNA reads TGTGCCAGCAGTTACTCGTTCAGGGAAACCTACGAGCAGTACTTC.

The CDR3 DNA is TGTGCCAGTAGTATAGAGTGGACAGGGAGAATTAATGAAAAACTGTTTTTT. This codes for CASSIEWTGRINEKLFF. This chain uses TRBV19 with TRBJ1-4; 8 bases fit TRBD1. V was clipped by 0 bases and J by 4 bases; unmatched bases: 7. This CDR3 spans 17 amino acids. Germline CDR1 LNHDA, CDR2 SQIVND (reference sequence).

The chain employs TRBV6-6 and TRBJ2-2, with TRBD2 as a possible D gene (5 bases). Between the trimmed V and J ends, which lost 4 bases and 4 bases, there was a span of 13 bases. Germline loops: CDR1 MNHNY, CDR2 SVGAGI (reference sequence). The CDR3 length is 15 residues. CDR3 coding DNA: TGTGCCAGCAGTTCCAGCCAGGCGGGCACCGGGGAGCTGTTTTTT. This gives the protein CASSSSQAGTGELFF.

The chain couples TRBV7-2 to TRBJ1-2, with D hard to call. From germline, CDR1 is SGHTA and CDR2 FQGNSA. This CDR3 has 15 residues. Trimming removed 7 bases from V and 0 bases from J, with 15 bases in between. The CDR3 loop is CASTAQEGSNYGYTF. CDR3 DNA sequence: TGTGCCAGCACCGCTCAGGAGGGATCTAACTATGGCTACACCTTC. The whole variable domain, filled in from reference TRBV7-2 and TRBJ1-2, reads GAGVSQSPSNKVTEKGKDVELRCDPISGHTALYWYRQSLGQGLEFLIYFQGNSAPDKSGLPSDRFSAERTGGSVSTLTIQRTQQEDSAVYLCASTAQEGSNYGYTFGSGTRLTVV.

The rearrangement links TRBV5-1 to TRBJ1-4, with 7 bases identical to TRBD1. The J segment lost 7 bases and the V segment lost 4 bases, leaving 22 bases of the junction unmatched. The CDR3 extends over 19 amino acids. The germline gives CDR1 SGHRS, CDR2 YFSETQ. The chain's CDR3 is CASSPSRGTARIESEKLFF. CDR3 in DNA: TGCGCCAGCAGCCCGAGTAGGGGGACAGCCCGAATAGAAAGTGAAAAACTGTTTTTT.